Presented here are 10 T cell receptor beta chains from one specimen sequenced in a study of T cells in Graves' hyperthyroidism and ophthalmopathy. RNA transcripts served as the template for amplifying TCR beta CDR3 regions. HTBI primers were the set used in a first-round RT-PCR of the TCR CDR3. One entry per CDR3 protein, called by TCRdb with MiXCR from the multiplex PCR reads. The data show about 590,000 distinct CDR3 sequences, about 14% seen once. The sequenced sample consisted of blood. Receptors originate from a woman in her late teens or twenties with Graves' ophthalmopathy.

The table lists this clonotype with many counts. The genes are TRBV28 and TRBJ2-5; the match to TRBD2 covers 10 bases. The CDR3 is 16 residues long. Germline V CDR1 and CDR2: MDHEN, SYDVKM. Trimming cost V 6 bases and J 4 bases; bases outside gene matches: 11. CDR3 nucleotides: TGTGCCAGCAGGAAACTAGCGGGACTTACGGGAGAGACCCAGTACTTC. Translated, it gives CASRKLAGLTGETQYF.

This clonotype was counted at least ten times. J is TRBJ1-1 and V is TRBV6-1; maybe TRBD1 (6 bases). Germline values: CDR1 MNHNS, CDR2 SASEGT. This CDR3 contains 14 residues. V was shortened by 6 bases and J by 4 bases, with 15 bases between the two germline ends. In DNA, the CDR3 is TGTGCCAGCAGAGGGACATTAGAGGGCACTGAAGCTTTCTTT. Its translation: CASRGTLEGTEAFF.

The sample holds many counts of this clonotype. This chain connects TRBV10-3 to TRBJ2-1; TRBD2 is a possible D gene (5 bases). This CDR3 is 11 amino acids long. Trimming stripped 5 bases from V and 10 bases from J, with 9 bases between. Germline V gene lookup returns CDR1 ENHRY and CDR2 SYGVKD. The CDR3 nucleotides read TGTGCCATCAGTTTGGGAGACGAGCAGTTCTTC. Encoded protein: CAISLGDEQFF.

This clonotype was observed at least ten times. The junction departs from the called germline gene at one end, perhaps through a read error. CDR3 loop: CASSIGLYSEQFF. DNA of the CDR3: TGTGCCAGCAGTATTGGACTTTACAGTGAGCAGTTCTTC. The J gene is TRBJ2-1, the V gene TRBV27; D is perhaps TRBD2 (5 bases). Germline CDR1 MNHEY, CDR2 SMNVEV (reference sequence). The CDR3 totals 13 residues.

This clonotype was seen at least ten times. The CDR3 nucleotides read TGTGCCAGCTGGACAGTCTCTAACACTGAAGCTTTCTTT. Its translation is CASWTVSNTEAFF. The chain links TRBV6-2 or TRBV6-3 to TRBJ1-1; TRBD1 might be the D (6 bases). CDR1 and CDR2 (germline): MNHEY, SVGEGT. Trimming pared 8 bases from V and 2 bases from J, leaving 12 bases between. The CDR3 extends over 13 amino acids.

The rearrangement uses TRBV12-3 or TRBV12-4 and TRBJ1-6, with 8 bases identical to TRBD1. The CDR3 has 16 residues. V dropped 1 base and J dropped 7; count of bases not matched to a gene: 6. The CDR3 DNA is TGTGCCAGCAGTTTAGGGACAGGGAGGAAGAATTCACCCCTCCACTTT. Translating gives CASSLGTGRKNSPLHF.

The V call is TRBV5-1, the J call TRBJ2-3, with 12 bases identical to TRBD2. Trimming cost V 2 bases and J 4 bases; bases outside gene matches: 11. This CDR3 has 18 residues. Germline CDR1 reads SGHRS; CDR2 reads YFSETQ. CDR3 nucleotides: TGCGCCAGCAGCTTAACCGGGACTAGCGGGCCTAGCGCAGATACGCAGTATTTT. Protein product: CASSLTGTSGPSADTQYF.

This clonotype was seen only a few times. This rearrangement joins TRBV19 to TRBJ2-1; the match to TRBD2 covers 11 bases. The CDR3 covers 14 residues. Trimming cost V 10 bases and J 9 bases; bases outside gene matches: 11. The germline gives CDR1 LNHDA, CDR2 SQIVND (reference sequence). Here the CDR3 reads CATSLAGGPSEQFF. CDR3 in DNA: TGTGCCACCTCATTAGCGGGAGGGCCCTCTGAGCAGTTCTTC.

This clonotype was seen ten or more times. V gene TRBV7-9 combines with J gene TRBJ2-7; TRBD1 is a possible D gene (6 bases). Germline V gene lookup returns CDR1 SEHNR and CDR2 FQNEAQ (reference sequence). The CDR3 extends over 14 amino acids. V lost 5 bases and J 5 bases, leaving 16 bases between the germline ends. For the CDR3, the DNA is TGTGCCAGCAGCACAACCGACAGGACCGACGAGCAGTACTTC. Its protein is CASSTTDRTDEQYF.

The rearrangement joins TRBV10-3 to TRBJ2-3, with D hard to call. Germline V gives CDR1 ENHRY, CDR2 SYGVKD. The CDR3 has 12 residues. V was cut by 3 bases and J by 3 bases, with 4 bases left in between. The CDR3 DNA reads TGTGCCATCAGTGATTGGACAGATACGCAGTATTTT. Protein sequence: CAISDWTDTQYF.